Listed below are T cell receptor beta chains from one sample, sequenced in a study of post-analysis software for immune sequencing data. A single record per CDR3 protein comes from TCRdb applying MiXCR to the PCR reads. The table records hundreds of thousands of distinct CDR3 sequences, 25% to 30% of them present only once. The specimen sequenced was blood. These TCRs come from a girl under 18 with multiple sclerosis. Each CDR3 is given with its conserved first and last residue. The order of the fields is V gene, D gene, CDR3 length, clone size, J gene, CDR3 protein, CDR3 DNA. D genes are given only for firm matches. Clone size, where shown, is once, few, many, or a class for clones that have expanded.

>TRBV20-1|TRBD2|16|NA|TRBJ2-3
CSASPPFAGVSDTQYF
TGCAGTGCTAGTCCCCCATTTGCGGGAGTATCGGATACGCAGTATTTT
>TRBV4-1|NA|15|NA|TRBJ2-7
CASSQEEGHGIEQYF
TGCGCCAGCAGCCAAGAAGAGGGGCATGGCATCGAGCAGTACTTC
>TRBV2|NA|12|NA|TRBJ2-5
CASTTYQETQYF
TGTGCCAGCACCACGTACCAAGAGACCCAGTACTTC
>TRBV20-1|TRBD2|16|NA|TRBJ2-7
CSARDYRGGRGLEQYF
TGCAGTGCTAGAGATTACCGAGGCGGGAGAGGGTTAGAGCAGTACTTC
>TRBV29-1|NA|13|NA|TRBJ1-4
CSALTSSGEKLFF
TGCAGCGCCCTGACTTCTTCGGGTGAAAAACTGTTTTTT
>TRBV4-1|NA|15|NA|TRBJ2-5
CASSQDVTGQETQYF
TGCGCCAGCAGCCAAGATGTTACAGGTCAAGAGACCCAGTACTTC
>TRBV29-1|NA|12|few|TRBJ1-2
CSAGDSILGYTF
TGCAGCGCCGGAGACAGCATCCTCGGCTACACCTTC
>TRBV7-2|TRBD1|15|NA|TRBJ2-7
CAGSLEGTGLYEQYF
TGTGCCGGCAGCTTAGAGGGGACAGGCCTTTACGAGCAGTACTTC
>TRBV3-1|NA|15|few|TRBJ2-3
CASSRPGPSTDTQYF
TGTGCCAGCAGCCGACCAGGCCCTAGCACAGATACGCAGTATTTT
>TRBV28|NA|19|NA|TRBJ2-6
CASSSPVGQLLSGANVLTF
TGTGCCAGCAGTTCCCCAGTCGGACAGCTACTCTCTGGGGCCAACGTCCTGACTTTC
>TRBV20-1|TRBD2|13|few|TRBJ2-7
CSVPTSGSHEQYF
TGCAGTGTCCCGACTAGCGGGAGCCACGAGCAGTACTTC
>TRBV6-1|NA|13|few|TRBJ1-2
CASRGDINYGYTF
TGTGCCAGCAGGGGTGACATCAACTATGGCTACACCTTC
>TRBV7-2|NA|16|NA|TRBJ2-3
CASSLAPSSGTDTQYF
TGTGCCAGCAGCTTAGCGCCCAGCTCGGGCACAGATACGCAGTATTTT
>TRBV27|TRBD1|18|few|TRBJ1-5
CASSLTPGTGAINQPQHF
TGTGCCAGCAGTTTAACCCCCGGGACAGGGGCAATTAATCAGCCCCAGCATTTT
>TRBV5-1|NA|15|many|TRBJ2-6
CASSLGISGANVLTF
TGCGCCAGCAGCTTGGGGATCTCTGGGGCCAACGTCCTGACTTTC
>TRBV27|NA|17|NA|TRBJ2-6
CASSSPALGVTANVLTF
TGTGCCAGCAGTTCGCCCGCGTTGGGGGTGACGGCCAACGTCCTGACTTTC
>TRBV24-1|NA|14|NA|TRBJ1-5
CATSSGQYNQPQHF
TGTGCCACCAGTAGCGGACAGTACAATCAGCCCCAGCATTTT
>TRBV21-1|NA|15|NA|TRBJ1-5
CASSKAGGSNQPQHF
TGTGCCAGCAGCAAAGCCGGCGGGAGCAATCAGCCCCAGCATTTT
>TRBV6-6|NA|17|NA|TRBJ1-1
CASSRHPPGRLNTEAFF
TGTGCCAGCAGTCGACACCCGCCGGGCCGCTTGAACACTGAAGCTTTCTTT
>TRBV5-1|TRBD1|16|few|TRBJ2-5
CASGLAIGTGQETQYF
TGCGCCAGCGGCTTGGCGATAGGGACAGGGCAAGAGACCCAGTACTTC